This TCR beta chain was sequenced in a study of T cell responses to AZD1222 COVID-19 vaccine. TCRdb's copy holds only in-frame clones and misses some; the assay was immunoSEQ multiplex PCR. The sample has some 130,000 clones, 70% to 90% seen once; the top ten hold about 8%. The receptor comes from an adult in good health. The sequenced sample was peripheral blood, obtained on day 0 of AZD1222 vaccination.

The CDR3 DNA is TGCAGCGTTGAATCCGGCGGGGGGTTCACAGATACGCAGTATTTT. Its translation: CSVESGGGFTDTQYF. V is TRBV29-1 and J is TRBJ2-3, with 8 bases matching TRBD2. Germline lookup yields CDR1 SQVTM and CDR2 ANQGSEA. CDR3 length equals 15 residues. V trimming: 2 bases; J trimming: 2 bases; junction bases outside the gene matches: 6.